This T cell receptor beta chain was sequenced for a study of T cells after yellow fever vaccination. Study-wide context: The fractions with low cell numbers were processed using SMART-Seq v4 Ultra Low Input. Study-wide results and caveats: Booster samples showed a return of most primary-vaccination clones (roughly 96% CD4, around 85% CD8). The study noted that FACS-sorted repertoires could contain abundant clonotypes contaminating from the bulk population.

The CDR3 runs to 13 residues. Germline V CDR1 and CDR2: LGHDT, YNNKEL (reference sequence). Trimming at V came to 0 bases and at J to 12 bases, leaving 5 bases not matched to a gene. Using its own MiXCR run on the 5' RACE reads, TCRdb lists one record per CDR3 protein. This table has about 85,000 distinct CDR3 sequences, more than 10% appearing once. Sequencing used CD8+ T cells not binding an NS4B(214-222) dextramer, sorted from PBMCs, obtained roughly 20 days after the first yellow fever vaccination. This receptor was identified in a man aged 18 to 30 who received the YFV17D yellow fever vaccine. The gene calls are TRBV3-1 and TRBJ2-1; TRBD2 matches 7 bases. The CDR3 sequence: CASSQEGPGGQFF. The CDR3 DNA reads TGTGCCAGCAGCCAAGAGGGCCCGGGAGGGCAGTTCTTC.